This TCR beta chain was obtained from a study of T cell responses to AZD1222 COVID-19 vaccine. Findings and caveats of the study: Samples come after the peak T cell response, not at day 14.

Comment on this clone: As yet, its antigen is unknown.

Germline V lookup: CDR1 SGHRS, CDR2 YFSETQ. V was cut by 4 bases and J by 4 bases, with 14 bases left in between. CDR3 length: 14 residues. Data came from immunoSEQ multiplex PCR; TCRdb stores just in-frame clones and leaves some out. Here the sample spans about 120,000 clones, 86% being singletons. The TCR comes from an adult who received the AZD1222 COVID-19 vaccine. The material sequenced was peripheral blood, taken 28 days after the second AZD1222 dose. The rearrangement joins TRBV5-1 to TRBJ1-2, with D possibly TRBD1 on 5 matching bases. CDR3 nucleotide sequence: TGCGCCAGCAGCGCACAGGTGGAGGTCTATGGCTACACCTTC. Its translation: CASSAQVEVYGYTF. The whole variable domain, remainder taken from reference TRBV5-1 and TRBJ1-2, is KAGVTQTPRYLIKTRGQQVTLSCSPISGHRSVSWYQQTPGQGLQFLFEYFSETQRNKGNFPGRFSGRQFSNSRSEMNVSTLELGDSALYLCASSAQVEVYGYTFGSGTRLTVV.